This T cell receptor (beta chain) is from a study of blood T cell repertoires in COVID-19. Study background: From the United States, Italy and Spain came samples of acute and convalescent COVID-19. In each case, the material was cDNA or gDNA derived from T cells, B-cell-depleted T cells, or PBMCs.

Original handling: How many nucleated cells were present was estimated from reference gene primer amplification. Sequenced by immunoSEQ multiplex PCR; TCRdb stores in-frame clones only, minus some. Clone size and the V and J calls come from that table; the DNA yielded D and trimming. The sample contains approximately 110,000 clones, over 65% of which appear only once. Sequencing input: peripheral blood. The clonotype comes from a human donor with acute or convalescent COVID-19. The donor label of this sample is uncertain.

Here the CDR3 reads CASSVGIATYNEQFF. In nucleotides, the CDR3 is TGTGCCAGCAGCGTAGGAATAGCCACCTACAATGAGCAGTTCTTC. The V gene is TRBV9, the J gene TRBJ2-1; no clear D. The CDR3 is made up of 15 amino acids. The germline V gene encodes CDR1 SGDLS and CDR2 YYNGEE. Trimming shortened V by 0 bases and J by 2 bases, and 9 bases separated the two germline ends. The full variable domain, completed using reference TRBV9 and TRBJ2-1, is DSGVTQTPKHLITATGQRVTLRCSPRSGDLSVYWYQQSLDQGLQFLIQYYNGEERAKGNILERFSAQQFPDLHSELNLSSLELGDSALYFCASSVGIATYNEQFFGPGTRLTVL.